Listed below are T cell receptor beta chains from one sample, sequenced in a study of long-term antiretroviral therapy in people with HIV. Libraries were prepared by immunoSEQ multiplex PCR; TCRdb keeps only in-frame clonotypes and omits some of them. The table includes under 20,000 clones, 75% to 85% detected once. The specimen comprised unsorted PBMCs, sampled 0.2 years after starting antiretroviral therapy. The receptors derive from a woman in her thirties or forties with HIV. Each CDR3 is given with its conserved first and last residue. Fields, in order: D gene, J gene, V gene, clone size, CDR3 DNA, CDR3 protein. The D gene is left open where the match is weak. Rows may omit the clone size; those that give it use once, few, many or a size class.

D: NA
J: TRBJ1-3
V: TRBV7-9
size: NA
DNA: TGTGCCAGCAGCTTAGCACGGGGGATGGGAAACACCATATATTTT
CDR3: CASSLARGMGNTIYF

D: NA
J: TRBJ1-4
V: TRBV4-3
size: NA
DNA: TGCGCCAGCAGCCAAGGGCCGGAGATTAATGAAAAACTGTTTTTT
CDR3: CASSQGPEINEKLFF

D: TRBD1
J: TRBJ1-1
V: TRBV5-4
size: once
DNA: TGTGCCAGCAGCTCGGTCCAGGGGGCACGCACTGAAGCTTTCTTT
CDR3: CASSSVQGARTEAFF

D: TRBD1
J: TRBJ2-7
V: TRBV10-2
size: NA
DNA: TGCGCCAGCAGCTACCCCGGGACAGAAACCTACGAGCAGTACTTC
CDR3: CASSYPGTETYEQYF

D: NA
J: TRBJ1-1
V: TRBV2
size: NA
DNA: TGTGCCAGCAGTGAGGTAACGGCCCCGAACACTGAAGCTTTCTTT
CDR3: CASSEVTAPNTEAFF

D: TRBD2
J: TRBJ2-5
V: TRBV9
size: NA
DNA: TGTGCCAGCGGTTCGTTTTCGGCGGGAGAGGAGACCCAGTACTTC
CDR3: CASGSFSAGEETQYF

D: NA
J: TRBJ1-1
V: TRBV6-1
size: NA
DNA: TGTGCCAGCAGTGAAGCAGGGGCCAACACTGAAGCTTTCTTT
CDR3: CASSEAGANTEAFF

D: TRBD1
J: TRBJ1-4
V: TRBV7-9
size: NA
DNA: TGTGCCAGCAGCTTTCCGGACAGGGCTGAAAAACTGTTTTTT
CDR3: CASSFPDRAEKLFF

D: NA
J: TRBJ2-2
V: TRBV5-1
size: NA
DNA: TGCGCCAGCAGCGAGACGAACACCGGGGAGCTGTTTTTT
CDR3: CASSETNTGELFF

D: TRBD2
J: TRBJ2-3
V: TRBV5-1
size: NA
DNA: TGCGCCAGCAGCGGAGCGGGGGCGGAAGATACGCAGTATTTT
CDR3: CASSGAGAEDTQYF

D: TRBD2
J: TRBJ2-4
V: TRBV4-1
size: NA
DNA: TGCGCCAGCAGCCAGATCGGCGGGGGGGGAGCCAAAAACATTCAGTACTTC
CDR3: CASSQIGGGGAKNIQYF

D: NA
J: TRBJ2-7
V: TRBV7-9
size: NA
DNA: TGTGCCAGCAGCTTAGGGGCCTACGAGCAGTACTTC
CDR3: CASSLGAYEQYF

D: TRBD2
J: TRBJ2-3
V: TRBV18
size: NA
DNA: TGTGCCAGCTCACCCACTAGCGGGGGGACAACGGATACGCAGTATTTT
CDR3: CASSPTSGGTTDTQYF

D: NA
J: TRBJ2-1
V: TRBV7-9
size: few
DNA: TGTGCCAGCAGCTTAGGGGTAAATGAGCAGTTCTTC
CDR3: CASSLGVNEQFF

D: TRBD1
J: TRBJ1-1
V: TRBV5-6
size: NA
DNA: TGTGCCAGCAGACGGACAGGGCACGGCGGTGAAGCTTTCTTT
CDR3: CASRRTGHGGEAFF

D: NA
J: TRBJ1-1
V: TRBV5-6
size: once
DNA: TGTGCCAGCAGCGACGGACGGATGAACACTGAAGCTTTCTTT
CDR3: CASSDGRMNTEAFF

D: NA
J: TRBJ2-7
V: TRBV5-5
size: NA
DNA: TGTGCCAGCAGCTTCTATCGCCCGGACGAGCAGTACTTC
CDR3: CASSFYRPDEQYF

D: NA
J: TRBJ1-1
V: TRBV14
size: few
DNA: TGTGCCAGCAGCCTGTATGAAAACACTGAAGCTTTCTTT
CDR3: CASSLYENTEAFF

D: TRBD2
J: TRBJ2-2
V: TRBV2
size: NA
DNA: TGTGCCAGCAGTGGACGGGAGGGGAACACCGGGGAGCTGTTTTTT
CDR3: CASSGREGNTGELFF

D: TRBD1
J: TRBJ1-3
V: TRBV4-2
size: few
DNA: TGTGCCAGCAGCCATTACCAGGGACAGGCGGCTGGAAACACCATATATTTT
CDR3: CASSHYQGQAAGNTIYF

D: TRBD1
J: TRBJ2-7
V: TRBV6-6
size: NA
DNA: TGTGCCAGCAGTTACTCTGGACAGGGCTACGAGCAGTACTTC
CDR3: CASSYSGQGYEQYF

D: TRBD2
J: TRBJ2-2
V: TRBV4-2
size: NA
DNA: TGTGCCAGCAGCCAAGGAGGTCGGCTAGCGGGGGACATATCGAACACCGGGGAGCTGTTTTTT
CDR3: CASSQGGRLAGDISNTGELFF

D: TRBD1
J: TRBJ2-7
V: TRBV5-1
size: few
DNA: TGCGCCAGCAGCCGGGACAGGGAAGAAGTCTACGAGCAGTACTTC
CDR3: CASSRDREEVYEQYF

D: NA
J: TRBJ2-7
V: TRBV30
size: NA
DNA: TGTGCCTCGGTACCAGGGAGCTCCTACGAGCAGTACTTC
CDR3: CASVPGSSYEQYF

D: NA
J: TRBJ1-6
V: TRBV4-3
size: NA
DNA: TGCGCCAGCAGCCAAGGGGGAGGCTCCTATAATTCACCCCTCCACTTT
CDR3: CASSQGGGSYNSPLHF

D: NA
J: TRBJ2-7
V: TRBV5-5
size: NA
DNA: TGTGCCAGCAGCTTTGCCAATCGCGAGCAGTACTTC
CDR3: CASSFANREQYF

D: TRBD2
J: TRBJ2-4
V: TRBV11-3
size: NA
DNA: TGTGCCAGCAGCTTAGGGGGACTAGCGGGGGAGCAGTACTTC
CDR3: CASSLGGLAGEQYF

D: NA
J: TRBJ1-2
V: TRBV6-1
size: few
DNA: TGTGCCAGCAGTCGAGGGGCGATCCCCTATGGCTACACCTTC
CDR3: CASSRGAIPYGYTF

D: NA
J: TRBJ1-5
V: TRBV6-6
size: NA
DNA: TGTGCCAGCAGTCTCCCCCCCCCGGGTCCGGATCAGCCCCAGCATTTT
CDR3: CASSLPPPGPDQPQHF

D: TRBD1
J: TRBJ1-2
V: TRBV29-1
size: few
DNA: TGCAGCGTAGATTCACCTACCGACAGGGGGATCTATGGCTACACCTTC
CDR3: CSVDSPTDRGIYGYTF

D: TRBD2
J: TRBJ2-1
V: TRBV13
size: NA
DNA: TGTGCCAGCAGCTTAGAACTAGCGGGAGGACGTGAGCAGTTCTTC
CDR3: CASSLELAGGREQFF

D: NA
J: TRBJ2-3
V: TRBV5-4
size: NA
DNA: TGTGCCAGCAGCGGCGGGACCAGAGGCACAGATACGCAGTATTTT
CDR3: CASSGGTRGTDTQYF

D: TRBD2
J: TRBJ2-1
V: TRBV30
size: NA
DNA: TGTGCCTGGAGTCTAGCGGGGTCCTACAATGAGCAGTTCTTC
CDR3: CAWSLAGSYNEQFF

D: NA
J: TRBJ1-5
V: TRBV28
size: NA
DNA: TGTGCCAGCAGTTTCGTGGATCAGCCCCAGCATTTT
CDR3: CASSFVDQPQHF

D: TRBD2
J: TRBJ2-1
V: TRBV19
size: few
DNA: TGTGCCAGTAGTATGGGACTAGCGGGCTACAATGAGCAGTTCTTC
CDR3: CASSMGLAGYNEQFF

D: NA
J: TRBJ1-3
V: TRBV2
size: few
DNA: TGTGCCAGCAGAACAGGGTCCGCTGGAAACACCATATATTTT
CDR3: CASRTGSAGNTIYF

D: NA
J: TRBJ1-2
V: TRBV30
size: NA
DNA: TGTGCCTGGAGTGTGCAGGGGAATGTCGGCTATGGCTACACCTTC
CDR3: CAWSVQGNVGYGYTF

D: NA
J: TRBJ2-2
V: TRBV5-1
size: NA
DNA: TGCGCCAGCCGCGACAGGAACACCGGGGAGCTGTTTTTT
CDR3: CASRDRNTGELFF

D: TRBD2
J: TRBJ2-7
V: TRBV5-4
size: NA
DNA: TGTGCCAGCAGCTGGGAGGGGTACGAGCAGTACTTC
CDR3: CASSWEGYEQYF

D: NA
J: TRBJ1-4
V: TRBV15
size: NA
DNA: TGTGCCACCAGCAGTTTCGGAGACTTCACCGAAAAACTGTTTTTT
CDR3: CATSSFGDFTEKLFF

D: TRBD1
J: TRBJ2-7
V: TRBV29-1
size: NA
DNA: TGCAGCGTTGGGGAGGACAGGGTTAATACCTACGAGCAGTACTTC
CDR3: CSVGEDRVNTYEQYF

D: NA
J: TRBJ2-1
V: TRBV4-1
size: NA
DNA: TGCGCCAGCAGCCTCATGGGGGCTAGCGGTGCTTATGAGCAGTTCTTC
CDR3: CASSLMGASGAYEQFF

D: TRBD1
J: TRBJ1-1
V: TRBV6-5
size: medium-sized
DNA: TGTGCCAGCAGTTACAGGGGGCCCACTGAAGCTTTCTTT
CDR3: CASSYRGPTEAFF

D: TRBD2
J: TRBJ2-1
V: TRBV7-8
size: NA
DNA: TGTGCCAGCAGCCCCCTGGGGGGGGAACAGTTCTTC
CDR3: CASSPLGGEQFF

D: NA
J: TRBJ2-3
V: TRBV25-1
size: once
DNA: TGTGCCAGCCAGGGCCGGGACAACACAGATACGCAGTATTTT
CDR3: CASQGRDNTDTQYF

D: TRBD1
J: TRBJ2-7
V: TRBV29-1
size: NA
DNA: TGCAGCGTTGGGGACAGCTACTCCTACGAGCAGTACTTC
CDR3: CSVGDSYSYEQYF